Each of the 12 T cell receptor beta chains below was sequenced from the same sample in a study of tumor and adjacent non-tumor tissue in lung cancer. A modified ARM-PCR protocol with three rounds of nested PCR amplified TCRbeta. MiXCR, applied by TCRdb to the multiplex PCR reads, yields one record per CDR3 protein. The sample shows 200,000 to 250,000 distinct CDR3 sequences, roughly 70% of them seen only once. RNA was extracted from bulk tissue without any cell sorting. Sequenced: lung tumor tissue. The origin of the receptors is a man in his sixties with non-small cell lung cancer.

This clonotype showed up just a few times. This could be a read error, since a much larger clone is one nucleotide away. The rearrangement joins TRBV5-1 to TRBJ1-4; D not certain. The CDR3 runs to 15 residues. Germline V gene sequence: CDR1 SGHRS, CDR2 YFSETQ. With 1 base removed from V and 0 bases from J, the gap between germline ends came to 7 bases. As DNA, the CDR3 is TGCGCCAGCAGCTTGAACACCTCAACTAATGAAAAACTGTTTTTT. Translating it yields CASSLNTSTNEKLFF.

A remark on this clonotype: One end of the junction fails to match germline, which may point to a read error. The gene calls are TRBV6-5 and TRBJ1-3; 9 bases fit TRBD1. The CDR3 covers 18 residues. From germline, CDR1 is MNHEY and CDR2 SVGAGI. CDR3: CASSYSRNRGLSGNTIYF. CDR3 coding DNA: TGTGCCAGTAGTTACTCTCGGAACAGGGGGCTCTCTGGAAACACCATATATTTT.

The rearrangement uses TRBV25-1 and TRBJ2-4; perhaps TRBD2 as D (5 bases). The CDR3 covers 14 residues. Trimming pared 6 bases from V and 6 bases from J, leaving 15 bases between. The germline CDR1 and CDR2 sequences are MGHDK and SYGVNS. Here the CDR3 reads CASSSTRIGNIQYF. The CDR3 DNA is TGTGCCAGCAGCTCAACTAGGATTGGAAACATTCAGTACTTC. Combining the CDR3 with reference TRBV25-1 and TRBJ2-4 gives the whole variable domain EADIYQTPRYLVIGTGKKITLECSQTMGHDKMYWYQQDPGMELHLIHYSYGVNSTEKGDLSSESTVSRIRTEHFPLTLESARPSHTSQYLCASSSTRIGNIQYFGAGTRLSVL.

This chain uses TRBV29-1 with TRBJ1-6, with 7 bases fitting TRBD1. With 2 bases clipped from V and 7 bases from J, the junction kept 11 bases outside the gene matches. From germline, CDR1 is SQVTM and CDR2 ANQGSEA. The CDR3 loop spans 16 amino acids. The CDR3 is CSVEMGGGGGNSPLHF. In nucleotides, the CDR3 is TGCAGCGTTGAAATGGGAGGTGGAGGGGGCAATTCACCCCTCCACTTT.

CDR3 region: CASSLGGSGGAETQYF. The CDR3 region has the DNA TGTGCCAGCAGCTTAGGGGGTAGCGGGGGGGCCGAGACCCAGTACTTC. The rearrangement joins TRBV13 to TRBJ2-5, with 11 bases that match TRBD2. The CDR3 has 16 amino acids. V lost 0 bases and J lost 5; bases outside the gene matches: 5. Germline-derived CDR1 and CDR2 are PRHDT and FYEKMQ (reference sequence).

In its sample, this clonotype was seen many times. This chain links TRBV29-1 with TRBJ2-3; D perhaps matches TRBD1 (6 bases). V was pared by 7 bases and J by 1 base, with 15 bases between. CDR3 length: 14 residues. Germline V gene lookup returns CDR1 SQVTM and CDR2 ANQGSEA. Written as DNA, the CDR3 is TGCAGCGCCGAGGACAGTTTTGGCACAGATACGCAGTATTTT. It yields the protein CSAEDSFGTDTQYF.

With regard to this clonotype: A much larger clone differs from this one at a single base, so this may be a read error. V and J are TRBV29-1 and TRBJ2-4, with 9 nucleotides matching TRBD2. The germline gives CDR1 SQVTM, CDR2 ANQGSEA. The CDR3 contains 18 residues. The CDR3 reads CSVPLRGGAGGSGNILYF. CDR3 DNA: TGCAGCGTCCCGCTGCGGGGGGGAGCGGGGGGTTCGGGAAACATTCTGTACTTC.

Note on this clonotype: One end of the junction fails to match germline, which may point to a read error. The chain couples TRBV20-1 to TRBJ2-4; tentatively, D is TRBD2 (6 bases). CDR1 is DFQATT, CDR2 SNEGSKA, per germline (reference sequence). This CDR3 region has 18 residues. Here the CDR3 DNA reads TGCGGTGTAACCCAGACCTTGACCATTCCACTAGCCAAAAACATTCAATACTTC. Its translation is CGVTQTLTIPLAKNIQYF.

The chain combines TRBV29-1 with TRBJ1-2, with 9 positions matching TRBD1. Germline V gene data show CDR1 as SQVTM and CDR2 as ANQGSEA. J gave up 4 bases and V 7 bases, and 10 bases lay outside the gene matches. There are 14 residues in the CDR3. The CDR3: CSGGDDRGGYGYTF. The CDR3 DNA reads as TGCAGCGGAGGGGATGACAGGGGGGGCTATGGCTACACCTTC.

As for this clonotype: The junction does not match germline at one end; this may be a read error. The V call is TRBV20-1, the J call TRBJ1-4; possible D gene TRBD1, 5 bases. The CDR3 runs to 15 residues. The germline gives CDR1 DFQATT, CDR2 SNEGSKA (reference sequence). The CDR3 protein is CGAGVGAYDSERLFF. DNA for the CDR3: TGCGGTGCGGGAGTCGGGGCATACGATTCTGAAAGACTGTTTTTT.

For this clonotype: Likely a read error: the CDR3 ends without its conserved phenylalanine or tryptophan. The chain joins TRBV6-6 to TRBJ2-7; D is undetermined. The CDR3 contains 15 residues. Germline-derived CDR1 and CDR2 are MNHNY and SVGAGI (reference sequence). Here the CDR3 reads CANSNDPASSYDQYS. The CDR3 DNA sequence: TGTGCCAACAGTAATGACCCCGCGAGCTCCTACGATCAGTACTCC.

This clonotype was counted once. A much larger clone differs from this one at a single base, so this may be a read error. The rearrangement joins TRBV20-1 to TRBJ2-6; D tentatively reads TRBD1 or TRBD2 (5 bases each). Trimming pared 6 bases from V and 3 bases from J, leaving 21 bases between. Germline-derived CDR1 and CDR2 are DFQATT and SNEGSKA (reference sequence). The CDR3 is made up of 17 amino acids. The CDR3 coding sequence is TGCAGTGCAACAACCGGGACGCGCGGGTTTGGGGCCAACGTCCTGACTTTC. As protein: CSATTGTRGFGANVLTF.